One sample yielded the 10 T cell receptor beta chains listed below, sequenced in a study of CD8 T cells in ankylosing spondylitis (dated by TCRdb to the late 2010s). The library was produced with 5' RACE. The sample was run on an Illumina HiSeq 2500. The raw public data were reprocessed by TCRdb itself: fastp quality trimming at Q25, MiXCR clonotype calling, in-frame beta chains only. Rows with one shared CDR3 protein collapse into an entry with the most common genes and DNA. In all, the sample holds approximately 210,000 distinct CDR3 sequences, and roughly 12% of those were seen once. Approximately 16% of the sample belongs to the ten largest clones. The specimen sequenced was blood, either unsorted or a sorted T cell fraction (not recorded which). The receptors were gathered from a male donor with ankylosing spondylitis or in good health (not recorded which).

This clonotype has a count of ten or more. The V gene is TRBV5-6, the J gene TRBJ2-7, with D tentatively TRBD1 (6 bases). Per germline, CDR1 SGHDT and CDR2 YYEEEE. The CDR3 sequence is 15 residues long. Trimming stripped 3 bases from V and 3 bases from J, with 16 bases between. CDR3 sequence reads: CASSSMDSLFYEQYF. The CDR3 DNA reads as TGTGCCAGCAGCTCGATGGACAGCCTTTTCTACGAGCAGTACTTC.

At least ten counts were recorded for this clonotype. J is TRBJ2-7 and V is TRBV5-1, with 10 bases fitting TRBD2. Germline values: CDR1 SGHRS, CDR2 YFSETQ. This CDR3 is 15 amino acids long. The junction had 11 bases not matched to a gene; V was cut back by 4 bases and J by 7 bases. Here the CDR3 DNA reads TGCGCCAGCAGCACTAGCGGGGACTTAACTAAGGAGCAGTACTTC. It is translated as CASSTSGDLTKEQYF.

This clonotype was seen only a few times. The chain uses TRBV5-6 and TRBJ1-2, with D maybe TRBD1 (6 bases). Germline V gene sequence: CDR1 SGHDT, CDR2 YYEEEE. V gave up 4 bases and J gave up 6 bases, with 16 bases separating them. The CDR3 covers 14 residues. As DNA, the CDR3 is TGTGCCAGCAGCCCACCCCCAGGGGACGATGGCTACACCTTC. As protein: CASSPPPGDDGYTF.

The chain couples TRBV20-1 to TRBJ2-7; D is unclear. Germline V gene data show CDR1 as DFQATT and CDR2 as SNEGSKA (reference sequence). The length of the CDR3 is 16 residues. With 0 bases removed from V and 7 bases from J, the gap between germline ends came to 22 bases. The CDR3 reads CSARDQFRNLKEEQYF. In DNA, the CDR3 is TGCAGTGCTAGAGACCAATTTAGAAACTTAAAGGAAGAGCAGTACTTC.

This clonotype was seen more than once but under ten times. The chain combines TRBV5-6 with TRBJ2-7, with a tentative D call TRBD1 (6 bases). Trimming removed 4 bases at V and 1 base at J, with 12 bases between. The CDR3 loop spans 14 amino acids. Germline values: CDR1 SGHDT, CDR2 YYEEEE. The chain's CDR3 is CASSQPDRSYEQYF. CDR3 in DNA: TGTGCCAGCAGCCAACCCGACAGGTCCTACGAGCAGTACTTC.

This rearrangement joins TRBV5-5 to TRBJ2-7; 7 bases map to TRBD2. Germline CDR1 and CDR2: SGHKS and YYEKEE (reference sequence). The CDR3 length is 17 residues. Unmatched junction bases numbered 13, after V lost 4 bases and J lost 0 bases. CDR3 amino acids: CASSPSSSGSYSYEQYF. The CDR3 DNA is TGTGCCAGCAGCCCCTCGAGTAGCGGGTCCTACTCCTACGAGCAGTACTTC.

This clonotype was counted between two and nine times. The chain links TRBV12-3 or TRBV12-4 to TRBJ1-3, with unresolved D. The CDR3 is 17 amino acids. V was shortened by 3 bases and J by 2 bases, with 17 bases between the two germline ends. CDR3 sequence reads: CASSFGVSGTPGNTIYF. For the CDR3, the DNA is TGTGCCAGCAGTTTTGGCGTTTCAGGAACTCCTGGAAACACCATATATTTT.

This clonotype was found a few times. J is TRBJ2-7 and V is TRBV7-9; D ambiguous. V lost 3 bases and J 3 bases, leaving 6 bases between the germline ends. Germline CDR1 reads SEHNR; CDR2 reads FQNEAQ (reference sequence). This CDR3 comprises 12 residues. CDR3 amino acids: CASSFIVYEQYF. DNA of the CDR3: TGTGCCAGCAGCTTTATCGTCTACGAGCAGTACTTC.

This clonotype was detected only a few times. This chain links TRBV11-3 with TRBJ2-7; no reliable D call. The CDR3 is made up of 13 amino acids. Looked up from germline, CDR1 is SGHNT and CDR2 is YENEEA. V was pared by 6 bases and J by 7 bases, with 16 bases between. The CDR3 DNA follows: TGTGCCAGCAGTCCCGGGTCTAACGCGGAGCAGTACTTC. Its protein is CASSPGSNAEQYF.

In the case of this clonotype: A much larger clone lies one base from this, so it may be a read error. The chain has TRBV12-3 or TRBV12-4 and TRBJ2-3; D remains unclear. Trimming pared 3 bases from V and 3 bases from J, leaving 7 bases between. The CDR3 loop spans 13 amino acids. The CDR3 DNA is TGTGCCAGCAGTTTCGGGCAGACAGATACGCAGTATTTT. Its translation is CASSFGQTDTQYF.